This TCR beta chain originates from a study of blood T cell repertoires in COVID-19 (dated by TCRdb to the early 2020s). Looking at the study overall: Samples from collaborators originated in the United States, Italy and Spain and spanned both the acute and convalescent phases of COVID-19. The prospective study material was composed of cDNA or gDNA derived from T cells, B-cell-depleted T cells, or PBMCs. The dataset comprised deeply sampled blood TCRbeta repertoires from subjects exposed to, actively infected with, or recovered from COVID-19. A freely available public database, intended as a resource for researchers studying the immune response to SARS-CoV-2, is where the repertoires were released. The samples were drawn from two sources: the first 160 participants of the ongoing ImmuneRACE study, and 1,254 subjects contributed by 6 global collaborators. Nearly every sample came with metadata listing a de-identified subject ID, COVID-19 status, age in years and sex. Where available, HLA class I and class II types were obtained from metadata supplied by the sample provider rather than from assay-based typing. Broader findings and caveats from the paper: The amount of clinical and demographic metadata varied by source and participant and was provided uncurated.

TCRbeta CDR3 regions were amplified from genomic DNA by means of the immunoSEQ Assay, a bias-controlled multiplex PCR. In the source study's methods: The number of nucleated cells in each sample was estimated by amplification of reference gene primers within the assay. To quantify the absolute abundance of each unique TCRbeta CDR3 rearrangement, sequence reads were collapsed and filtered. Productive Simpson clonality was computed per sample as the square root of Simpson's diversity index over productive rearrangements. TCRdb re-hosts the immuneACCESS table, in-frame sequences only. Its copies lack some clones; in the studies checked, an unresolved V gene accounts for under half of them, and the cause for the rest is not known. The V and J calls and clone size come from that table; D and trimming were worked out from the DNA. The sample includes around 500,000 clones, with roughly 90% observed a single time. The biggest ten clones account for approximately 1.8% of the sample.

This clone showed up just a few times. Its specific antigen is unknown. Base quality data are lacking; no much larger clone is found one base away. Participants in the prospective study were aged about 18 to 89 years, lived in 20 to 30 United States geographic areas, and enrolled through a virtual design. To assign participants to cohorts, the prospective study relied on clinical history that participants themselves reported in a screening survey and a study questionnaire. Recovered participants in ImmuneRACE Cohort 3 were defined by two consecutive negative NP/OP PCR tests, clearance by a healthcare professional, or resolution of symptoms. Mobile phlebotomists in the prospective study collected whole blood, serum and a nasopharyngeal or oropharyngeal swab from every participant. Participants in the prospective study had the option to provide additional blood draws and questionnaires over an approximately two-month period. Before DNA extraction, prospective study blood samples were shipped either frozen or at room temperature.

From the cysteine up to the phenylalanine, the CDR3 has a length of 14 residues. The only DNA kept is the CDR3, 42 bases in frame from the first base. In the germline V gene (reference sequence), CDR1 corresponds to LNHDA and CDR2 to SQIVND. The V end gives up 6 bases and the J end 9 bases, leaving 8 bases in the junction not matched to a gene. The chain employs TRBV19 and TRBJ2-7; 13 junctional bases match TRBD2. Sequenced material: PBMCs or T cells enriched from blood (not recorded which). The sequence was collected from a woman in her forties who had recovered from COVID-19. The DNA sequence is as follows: TGTGCCAGTAGCGGGACTAGCGGGGCTTCGCGGCAGTACTTC. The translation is CASSGTSGASRQYF. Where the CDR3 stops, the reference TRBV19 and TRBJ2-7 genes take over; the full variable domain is DGGITQSPKYLFRKEGQNVTLSCEQNLNHDAMYWYRQDPGQGLRLIYYSQIVNDFQKGDIAEGYSVSREKKESFPLTVTSAQKNPTAFYLCASSGTSGASRQYFGPGTRLTVT.